This TCR beta chain was captured in a study of OX40 agonist ivuxolimab in advanced cancers. Study details: Patients got intravenous ivuxolimab at 0.01 to 10 mg/kg every 2 weeks. General study findings and limits: Specificity for antigen went undetermined in the expanded peripheral T cells.

Measured with immunoSEQ multiplex PCR; TCRdb has only the in-frame clones, and not every one. The table lists under 80,000 clones, about 90% of them singletons, with roughly 3.7% in the top ten. About this clone: Antigen: not known.

Sequences were derived from CD4+ or CD8+ T cells sorted from blood, sampled in a trial of the OX40 agonist ivuxolimab. This TCR derives from an adult with an advanced solid tumor such as melanoma, head and neck, liver or kidney cancer.

The CDR3 bases are TGTGCCAGCAGTATCCCAAATTCCTACGAGCAGTACTTC. Amino acid sequence: CASSIPNSYEQYF. The rearrangement joins TRBV28 to TRBJ2-7; no firm D call. The germline gives CDR1 MDHEN, CDR2 SYDVKM. The CDR3 has 13 residues. Deletions cut 5 bases from V and 1 base from J, with 9 bases between. The entire variable domain, with the rest obtained from reference TRBV28 and TRBJ2-7, is as follows: DVKVTQSSRYLVKRTGEKVFLECVQDMDHENMFWYRQDPGLGLRLIYFSYDVKMKEKGDIPEGYSVSREKKERFSLILESASTNQTSMYLCASSIPNSYEQYFGPGTRLTVT.